This T cell receptor beta chain was sequenced during a study of blood T cell repertoires in COVID-19. Study-wide context: Acute and convalescent COVID-19 samples came from the United States, Italy and Spain. The cDNA or gDNA used as material had been derived from T cells, B-cell-depleted T cells, or PBMCs.

The V gene's germline CDR1 is MNHEY and CDR2 SMNVEV (reference sequence). There are 15 residues in the CDR3. Trimming cost V 3 bases and J 7 bases; bases outside gene matches: 7. Only in-frame clones appear in the TCRdb table, and some are missing; sequencing was by immunoSEQ multiplex PCR. The sample lists roughly 150,000 clones, about 80% occurring once. Adults between roughly 18 and 95 years of age took part from 20 to 25 US areas. The recovered donors of Cohort 3 showed two negative PCRs, clearance, or symptom resolution. Sequencing input: PBMCs or T cells enriched from blood (not recorded which). The chain has TRBV27 and TRBJ2-1, with TRBD2 identical over 9 bases. The clonotype comes from a man in his fifties who had recovered from COVID-19. The CDR3 region is CASSLGLARGNEQFF. The CDR3 bases are TGTGCCAGCAGTTTGGGACTAGCAAGGGGAAATGAGCAGTTCTTC.